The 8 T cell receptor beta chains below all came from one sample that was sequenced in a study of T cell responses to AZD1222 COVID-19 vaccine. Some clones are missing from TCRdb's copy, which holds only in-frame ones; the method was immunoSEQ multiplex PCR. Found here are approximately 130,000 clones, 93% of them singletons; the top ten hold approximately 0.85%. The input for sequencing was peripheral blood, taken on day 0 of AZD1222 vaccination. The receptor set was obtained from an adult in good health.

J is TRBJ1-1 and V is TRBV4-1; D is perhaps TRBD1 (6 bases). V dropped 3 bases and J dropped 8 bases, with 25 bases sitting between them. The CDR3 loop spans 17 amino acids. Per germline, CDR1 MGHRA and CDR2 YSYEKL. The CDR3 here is CASSHLVTIGGTPEAFF. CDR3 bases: TGCGCCAGCAGCCACTTGGTGACGATTGGGGGGACACCGGAAGCTTTCTTT.

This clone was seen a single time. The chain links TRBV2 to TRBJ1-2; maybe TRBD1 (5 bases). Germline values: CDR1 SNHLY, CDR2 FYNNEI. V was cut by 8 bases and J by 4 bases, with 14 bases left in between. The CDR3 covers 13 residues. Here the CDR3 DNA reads TGTGCCAGCGGGACGAGGGGAGGCTATGGCTACACCTTC. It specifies CASGTRGGYGYTF.

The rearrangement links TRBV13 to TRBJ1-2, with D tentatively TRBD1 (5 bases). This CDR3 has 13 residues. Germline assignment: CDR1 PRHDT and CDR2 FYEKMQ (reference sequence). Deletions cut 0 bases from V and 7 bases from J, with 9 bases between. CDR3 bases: TGTGCCAGCAGCTTAGGCAGGGTCTCTGGCTACACCTTC. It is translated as CASSLGRVSGYTF.

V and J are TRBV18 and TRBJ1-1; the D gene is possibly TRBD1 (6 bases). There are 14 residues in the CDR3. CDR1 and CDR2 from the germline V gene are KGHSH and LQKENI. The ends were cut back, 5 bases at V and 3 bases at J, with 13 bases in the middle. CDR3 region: CASSSQGRDTEAFF. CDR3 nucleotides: TGTGCCAGCTCATCCCAGGGGCGGGACACTGAAGCTTTCTTT.

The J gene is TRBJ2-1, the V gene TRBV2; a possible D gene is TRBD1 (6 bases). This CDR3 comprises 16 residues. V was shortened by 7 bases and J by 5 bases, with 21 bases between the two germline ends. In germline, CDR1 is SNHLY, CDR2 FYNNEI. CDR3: CASKTGWQGINNEQFF. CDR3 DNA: TGTGCCAGCAAAACAGGGTGGCAGGGCATTAACAATGAGCAGTTCTTC.

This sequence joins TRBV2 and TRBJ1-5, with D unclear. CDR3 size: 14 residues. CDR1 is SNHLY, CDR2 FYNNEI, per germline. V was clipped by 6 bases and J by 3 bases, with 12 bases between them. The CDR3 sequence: CASRGKFSNQPQHF. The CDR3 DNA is TGTGCCAGCAGAGGCAAATTCTCCAATCAGCCCCAGCATTTT.

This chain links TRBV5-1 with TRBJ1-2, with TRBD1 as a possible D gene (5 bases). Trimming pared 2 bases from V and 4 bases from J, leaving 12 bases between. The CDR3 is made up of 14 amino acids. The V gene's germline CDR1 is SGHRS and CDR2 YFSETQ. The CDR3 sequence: CASSFSDSFYGYTF. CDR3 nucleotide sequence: TGCGCCAGCAGCTTCAGCGACAGCTTCTATGGCTACACCTTC.

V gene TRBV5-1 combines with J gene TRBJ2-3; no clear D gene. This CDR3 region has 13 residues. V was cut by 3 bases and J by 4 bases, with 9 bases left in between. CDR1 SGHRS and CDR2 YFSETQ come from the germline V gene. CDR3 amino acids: CASSSTWADTQYF. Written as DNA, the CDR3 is TGCGCCAGCAGCTCTACCTGGGCAGATACGCAGTATTTT.